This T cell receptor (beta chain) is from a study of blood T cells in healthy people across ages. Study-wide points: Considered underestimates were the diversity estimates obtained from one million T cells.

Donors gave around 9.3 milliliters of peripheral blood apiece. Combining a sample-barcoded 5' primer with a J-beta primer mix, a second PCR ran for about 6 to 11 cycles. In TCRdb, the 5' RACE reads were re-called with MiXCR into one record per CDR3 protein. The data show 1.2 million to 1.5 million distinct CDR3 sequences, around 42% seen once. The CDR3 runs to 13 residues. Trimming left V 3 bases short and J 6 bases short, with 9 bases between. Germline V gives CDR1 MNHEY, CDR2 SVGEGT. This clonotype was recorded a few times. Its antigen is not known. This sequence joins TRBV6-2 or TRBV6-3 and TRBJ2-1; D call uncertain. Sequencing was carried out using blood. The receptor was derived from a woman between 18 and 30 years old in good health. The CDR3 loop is CASSYESANEQFF. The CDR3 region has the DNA TGTGCCAGCAGTTATGAGAGCGCCAATGAGCAGTTCTTC.